This passage covers 30 T cell receptor beta chains from one sample sequenced in a study of blood T cell repertoires in COVID-19. This table comes from immunoSEQ multiplex PCR, and its TCRdb copy is limited to in-frame clones, with some not included. This table holds about 300,000 clones, about 90% found once. The specimen was PBMCs or T cells enriched from blood (not recorded which). The receptor source for this set is a woman in her thirties who had recovered from COVID-19.

The chain couples TRBV30 to TRBJ2-3, with TRBD2 as a possible D gene (5 bases). V lost 0 bases and J 6 bases, leaving 19 bases between the germline ends. CDR1 and CDR2 from the germline V gene are GTSNPN and SVGIG (reference sequence). This CDR3 spans 16 amino acids. The CDR3 DNA is TGTGCCTGGAGTGTACTCCCGCTACTAGTACCTGATACGCAGTATTTT. Translation gives CAWSVLPLLVPDTQYF. Drawing the rest from reference TRBV30 and TRBJ2-3, the complete variable domain is SQTIHQWPATLVQPVGSPLSLECTVEGTSNPNLYWYRQAAGRGLQLLFYSVGIGQISSEVPQNLSASRPQDRQFILSSKKLLLSDSGFYLCAWSVLPLLVPDTQYFGPGTRLTVL.

The CDR3 nucleotides are TGTGCCAGCAGCCGTCCTCCGGGGGTAAACACTGAAGCTTTCTTT. Its translation is CASSRPPGVNTEAFF. The chain recombines TRBV6-5 with TRBJ1-1; D is perhaps TRBD1 (5 bases). Per germline, CDR1 MNHEY and CDR2 SVGAGI. V lost 6 bases and J 2 bases, leaving 16 bases between the germline ends. The CDR3 loop spans 15 amino acids.

The chain is built from TRBV9 and TRBJ1-2, with TRBD1 identical over 8 bases. This CDR3 has 15 residues. J gave up 3 bases and V 0 bases, and 4 bases lay outside the gene matches. Looked up from germline, CDR1 is SGDLS and CDR2 is YYNGEE. The CDR3 region is CASSVALTGDYGYTF. The CDR3, as DNA: TGTGCCAGCAGCGTAGCCCTGACAGGGGACTATGGCTACACCTTC.

The chain is built from TRBV6-5 and TRBJ2-3, with TRBD1 matching 8 bases. V lost 5 bases, J lost 0 bases, and 4 bases stayed unmatched. Germline V gene data show CDR1 as MNHEY and CDR2 as SVGAGI. The CDR3 has 15 residues. The CDR3, as DNA: TGTGCCAGCAGTACAGGGGGTACGAGCACAGATACGCAGTATTTT. Its translation: CASSTGGTSTDTQYF.

The chain has TRBV4-3 and TRBJ1-3, with D uncertain. Germline CDR1 LGHNA, CDR2 YSLEER. The CDR3 loop spans 15 amino acids. The V gene lost 1 base and the J gene lost 4 bases, with 11 bases spanning the gap. The CDR3, as DNA: TGCGCCAGCAGCCAAGCCACCAGCGGAGGAAACACCATATATTTT. Translated: CASSQATSGGNTIYF.

The genes are TRBV6-4 and TRBJ1-1; 9 nucleotides align to TRBD1. This CDR3 is built from 16 residues. V was clipped by 5 bases and J by 4 bases; unmatched bases: 11. Looked up from germline, CDR1 is MRHNA and CDR2 is SNTAGT. As DNA, the CDR3 is TGTGCCAGCAGTCCACAACTCACAGGGGGCACCACTGAAGCTTTCTTT. As protein: CASSPQLTGGTTEAFF.

The V and J genes are TRBV18 and TRBJ1-2, with D hard to call. Trimming took off 2 bases at V and 1 base at J, with 8 bases between the two ends. This CDR3 has 14 amino acids. The germline V gene has CDR1 KGHSH and CDR2 LQKENI. This chain's CDR3 is CASSPGRDNYGYTF. Here the CDR3 DNA reads TGTGCCAGCTCACCAGGTCGAGATAACTATGGCTACACCTTC.

The rearrangement uses TRBV3-1 (or the pseudogene TRBV3-2) and TRBJ2-7; tentatively, D is TRBD2 (6 bases). Deletions cut 6 bases from V and 5 bases from J, with 14 bases between. The CDR3 contains 13 residues. Germline CDR1 is LGHDT and CDR2 is YNNKEL (reference sequence). The DNA for the CDR3 is TGTGCCAGCAGTCTTCGGGGGTTCGACGAGCAGTACTTC. Encoded protein: CASSLRGFDEQYF.

This chain connects TRBV19 to TRBJ2-5; 9 bases fit TRBD2. Germline-derived CDR1 and CDR2 are LNHDA and SQIVND (reference sequence). V dropped 3 bases and J dropped 5; count of bases not matched to a gene: 13. This CDR3 is 17 amino acids long. DNA for the CDR3: TGTGCCAGTAGTATTTTATGGGGTCTAGCGGGGAGGGAGACCCAGTACTTC. The encoded protein is CASSILWGLAGRETQYF.

A single count supports this clone. This chain connects TRBV19 to TRBJ1-2; D is ambiguous. Trimming took off 3 bases at V and 4 bases at J, with 12 bases between the two ends. Looked up from germline, CDR1 is LNHDA and CDR2 is SQIVND (reference sequence). The CDR3 length is 14 residues. Here the CDR3 DNA reads TGTGCCAGTAGTATGACCGGGTTACTCTATGGCTACACCTTC. It translates to CASSMTGLLYGYTF.

The rearrangement joins TRBV5-4 to TRBJ1-2; D is possibly TRBD1 (6 bases). The length of the CDR3 is 15 residues. Between the trimmed V and J ends, which lost 3 bases and 8 bases, there was a span of 20 bases. Germline V CDR1 and CDR2: SGHNT, YYREEE (reference sequence). In nucleotides, the CDR3 is TGTGCCAGCAGCTCCAAGGGGGAGCCTATGAAGGGCTACACCTTC. This translates into CASSSKGEPMKGYTF.

V and J are TRBV30 and TRBJ2-1; TRBD2 aligns across 8 bases. Germline CDR1 GTSNPN, CDR2 SVGIG (reference sequence). V lost 2 bases and J lost 4; bases outside the gene matches: 7. The length of the CDR3 is 15 residues. CDR3 sequence: CAWSLQRGPYNEQFF. In DNA, the CDR3 is TGTGCCTGGAGTCTTCAGCGGGGGCCTTACAATGAGCAGTTCTTC.

This chain connects TRBV19 to TRBJ1-1, with D possibly TRBD1 on 5 matching bases. The V and J ends lost 6 bases and 5 bases respectively, with 13 bases between them. In germline, CDR1 is LNHDA, CDR2 SQIVND (reference sequence). The CDR3 has 13 residues. CDR3 protein: CASSSGRGTEAFF. The CDR3 nucleotides read TGTGCCAGTAGCTCAGGTAGGGGTACTGAAGCTTTCTTT.

This clone was detected once. The chain combines TRBV28 with TRBJ2-7, with TRBD1 matching 7 bases. CDR3 length: 16 amino acids. The germline CDR1 and CDR2 sequences are MDHEN and SYDVKM. The V segment lost 4 bases and the J segment 2 bases; nucleotides outside the gene matches: 11. The CDR3 coding sequence is TGTGCCAGCAGTTCCCCATGGACAGGCGACACCTACGAGCAGTACTTC. It is translated as CASSSPWTGDTYEQYF.

The chain recombines TRBV5-6 with TRBJ2-4; 10 bases fit TRBD2. The CDR3 contains 13 residues. Germline assignment: CDR1 SGHDT and CDR2 YYEEEE. The junction had 1 base not matched to a gene; V was cut back by 1 base and J by 9 bases. The CDR3, as DNA: TGTGCCAGCAGCTTGCGACTAGCGGGCATTCAGTACTTC. Translated, it gives CASSLRLAGIQYF.

The rearrangement uses TRBV12-3 or TRBV12-4 and TRBJ1-3; D is ambiguous. This CDR3 spans 12 amino acids. V was clipped by 4 bases and J by 7 bases, with 8 bases between them. The CDR3 DNA sequence: TGTGCCAGCAGTTCCCCCACTAACACCATATATTTT. Protein: CASSSPTNTIYF.

The chain couples TRBV15 to TRBJ1-2, with 11 positions matching TRBD1. This CDR3 has 13 residues. CDR1 LNHNV and CDR2 YYDKDF come from the germline V gene (reference sequence). J lost 7 bases, V lost 8 bases, and 6 bases had no gene match. The CDR3 DNA sequence: TGTGCCACCCAGGGACAGGGGGTAGGTGGCTACACCTTC. Encoded protein: CATQGQGVGGYTF.

The chain joins TRBV19 to TRBJ1-2; D perhaps matches TRBD1 (5 bases). Germline V lookup: CDR1 LNHDA, CDR2 SQIVND (reference sequence). The CDR3 is 13 residues long. The V end was cut by 9 bases, the J end by 5 bases, with 16 bases between. CDR3 protein: CASRTLGGYGYTF. CDR3 nucleotide sequence: TGTGCCAGCAGAACCCTGGGGGGGTATGGCTACACCTTC.

The V call is TRBV6-5, the J call TRBJ1-5; 7 bases align to TRBD1. The CDR3 covers 14 residues. Germline V lookup: CDR1 MNHEY, CDR2 SVGAGI. Losses at the gene ends were 6 bases for V and 9 bases for J; bases not matched to a gene: 11. The DNA of the CDR3 is TGTGCCAGCAGCCGCGGGACAGCCCGGGGGCCCCAGCATTTT. Translated: CASSRGTARGPQHF.

The genes are TRBV5-4 and TRBJ1-1, with 8 bases that match TRBD1. Germline V gene data show CDR1 as SGHNT and CDR2 as YYREEE (reference sequence). Trimming at V came to 0 bases and at J to 5 bases, leaving 6 bases not matched to a gene. The CDR3 spans 15 residues. The CDR3 DNA reads as TGTGCCAGCAGCTTGGCGGACAGGGTTTGGACTGAAGCTTTCTTT. Translated: CASSLADRVWTEAFF.

V is TRBV4-3 and J is TRBJ2-3; 12 positions match TRBD2. J was trimmed by 5 bases and V by 0 bases; bases with no gene match: 9. The germline V gene encodes CDR1 LGHNA and CDR2 YSLEER. The CDR3 spans 18 residues. CDR3 amino acids: CASSQDHLAGGHGDTQYF. CDR3 DNA: TGCGCCAGCAGCCAAGATCATCTAGCGGGGGGGCATGGAGATACGCAGTATTTT.

CDR3 in amino acids: CASSVDGLGEQFF. The CDR3 bases are TGTGCCAGCAGCGTAGATGGTCTCGGGGAGCAGTTCTTC. The chain has TRBV9 and TRBJ2-1; no definite D call. The germline V gene has CDR1 SGDLS and CDR2 YYNGEE. With 0 bases removed from V and 10 bases from J, the gap between germline ends came to 11 bases. This CDR3 region has 13 residues.

The chain couples TRBV2 to TRBJ1-1; D is unclear. This CDR3 contains 16 residues. CDR1 and CDR2 from the germline V gene are SNHLY and FYNNEI. The V end was cut by 5 bases, the J end by 0 bases, with 16 bases between. CDR3 DNA sequence: TGTGCCAGCAGTTGGCGGGGAGTAACCATGAACACTGAAGCTTTCTTT. Translated: CASSWRGVTMNTEAFF.

The V gene is TRBV6-5, the J gene TRBJ1-2; 7 bases agree with TRBD1. The CDR3 covers 14 residues. V dropped 6 bases and J dropped 8; count of bases not matched to a gene: 12. Germline CDR1 and CDR2: MNHEY and SVGAGI. In DNA form, the CDR3 reads TGTGCCAGCAGCGCCGGCAGGGGGTTCTGGGGCTACACCTTC. It codes for CASSAGRGFWGYTF.

V and J are TRBV14 and TRBJ2-5; TRBD2 matches at 13 bases. Germline assignment: CDR1 SGHDN and CDR2 FVKESK. CDR3 length: 15 residues. V gave up 2 bases and J gave up 4 bases; unmatched junction bases: 1. The CDR3 is CASSQRTSGGETQYF. DNA for the CDR3: TGTGCCAGCAGCCAAAGGACTAGCGGGGGAGAGACCCAGTACTTC.

This rearrangement joins TRBV27 to TRBJ1-1; no reliable D call. Germline V CDR1 and CDR2: MNHEY, SMNVEV (reference sequence). The CDR3 sequence is 15 residues long. Trimming pared 0 bases from V and 4 bases from J, leaving 12 bases between. CDR3 in DNA: TGTGCCAGCAGTTTATCCCTGGGGAGAGTCACTGAAGCTTTCTTT. Translation gives CASSLSLGRVTEAFF.

The gene calls are TRBV2 and TRBJ1-3; no clear D. The CDR3 contains 14 residues. The germline gives CDR1 SNHLY, CDR2 FYNNEI. Trimming stripped 7 bases from V and 0 bases from J, with 10 bases between. This chain's CDR3 is CASKGGSSGNTIYF. The CDR3 DNA is TGTGCCAGCAAGGGCGGGTCCTCTGGAAACACCATATATTTT.

The chain employs TRBV9 and TRBJ1-6; TRBD1 matches at 9 bases. CDR1 SGDLS and CDR2 YYNGEE come from the germline V gene. The trim removed 3 bases at V and 0 bases at J, leaving 7 bases unmatched. The CDR3 spans 18 residues. Written as DNA, the CDR3 is TGTGCCAGCAGCGAGGGACAGGGACAAAACTCCTATAATTCACCCCTCCACTTT. It yields the protein CASSEGQGQNSYNSPLHF.

The rearrangement joins TRBV2 to TRBJ1-5; 10 nucleotides match TRBD1. This CDR3 contains 14 residues. After removal of 6 bases from V and 7 bases from J, the junction contained 6 bases not matched to a gene. Looked up from germline, CDR1 is SNHLY and CDR2 is FYNNEI. CDR3 in amino acids: CASRGTGERQPQHF. CDR3 bases: TGTGCCAGCAGGGGGACAGGGGAGAGACAGCCCCAGCATTTT.

V and J are TRBV6-6 and TRBJ1-1; TRBD1 is a possible D gene (5 bases). Germline CDR1 reads MNHNY; CDR2 reads SVGAGI (reference sequence). V gave up 2 bases and J gave up 5 bases, with 12 bases separating them. The CDR3 covers 14 residues. The CDR3 nucleotides are TGTGCCAGCAGTTACGGGCAGGGATGGACTGAAGCTTTCTTT. Protein product: CASSYGQGWTEAFF.